A single sample is the source of the 32 T cell receptor beta chains below, sequenced in a study of neurological immune-mediated disorders. MiXCR was run by TCRdb on the 5' RACE reads, yielding one entry per CDR3 protein. Of tens of thousands of distinct CDR3 sequences in the sample, more than 4% were seen once. Sequencing input: CD4+ T cells from blood. These receptors were obtained from a woman in her forties in good health.

This clonotype has at least ten counts. The rearrangement uses TRBV10-2 and TRBJ2-2; TRBD1 matches at 8 bases. The V and J ends lost 4 bases and 7 bases, in that order; junction bases with no gene match: 11. Germline V CDR1 and CDR2: WSHSY, SAAADI. The CDR3 totals 16 residues. CDR3 bases: TGCGCCAGCAGTGGACAGGGGAAAATGACCTTCGGGGAGCTGTTTTTT. This sequence encodes CASSGQGKMTFGELFF.

This clonotype was seen at least ten times. The V and J genes are TRBV29-1 and TRBJ2-5; D might be TRBD1 (6 bases). CDR1 is SQVTM and CDR2 is ANQGSEA in the germline V gene. V gave up 5 bases and J gave up 1 base, with 14 bases separating them. The length of the CDR3 is 14 residues. The CDR3 DNA sequence: TGCAGCGTTTTAGGGACACCAAGCCAAGAGACCCAGTACTTC. Translation: CSVLGTPSQETQYF.

This clonotype was counted at least ten times. V gene TRBV20-1 combines with J gene TRBJ1-2; 9 bases match TRBD1. This CDR3 is 15 amino acids long. Germline V lookup: CDR1 DFQATT, CDR2 SNEGSKA (reference sequence). V shed 2 bases, J shed 3 bases, and the junction held 7 bases outside the gene matches. CDR3 in DNA: TGCAGTGCTAGACTACAGGGGGCCTCCTACTATGGCTACACCTTC. Residues: CSARLQGASYYGYTF.

This clonotype was recorded at least ten times. The V gene is TRBV20-1, the J gene TRBJ1-5; perhaps TRBD1 as D (6 bases). This CDR3 has 13 amino acids. Germline-derived CDR1 and CDR2 are DFQATT and SNEGSKA (reference sequence). The CDR3 DNA reads as TGCAGCGCGACTAGGGGGGGCAATCAGCCCCAGCATTTT. Translation gives CSATRGGNQPQHF.

This clonotype was observed many times. DNA for the CDR3: TGCGCCAGCAGCTTGCGCGCGGGTCTGAACACTGAAGCTTTCTTT. This gives the protein CASSLRAGLNTEAFF. V usage is TRBV5-1 and J usage is TRBJ1-1; D uncertain. Germline CDR1 reads SGHRS; CDR2 reads YFSETQ. The CDR3 has 15 amino acids. V lost 1 base and J lost 0, with 10 bases in between.

Ten or more counts support this clonotype. The genes are TRBV28 and TRBJ2-3; TRBD1 agrees at 8 bases. CDR1 and CDR2 from the germline V gene are MDHEN and SYDVKM. The CDR3 spans 14 residues. Losses at the gene ends were 6 bases for V and 1 base for J; bases not matched to a gene: 3. The CDR3 DNA reads TGTGCCAGCAGCGCAGGGGGCCGCACAGATACGCAGTATTTT. It encodes CASSAGGRTDTQYF.

This clonotype was seen at least ten times. The chain links TRBV20-1 to TRBJ1-2; tentative D call: TRBD1 (5 bases). The CDR3 is made up of 13 amino acids. V was cut by 0 bases and J by 4 bases, with 9 bases left in between. CDR1 is DFQATT and CDR2 is SNEGSKA in the germline V gene (reference sequence). DNA for the CDR3: TGCAGTGCTAGAGATATTCAGGGCTATGGCTACACCTTC. Translated, it gives CSARDIQGYGYTF.

This clonotype was seen ten or more times. The chain joins TRBV4-1 to TRBJ2-6, with D hard to call. Trimming pared 0 bases from V and 4 bases from J, leaving 13 bases between. Germline-derived CDR1 and CDR2 are MGHRA and YSYEKL. CDR3 length equals 17 residues. The CDR3 spells CASSQDWSEIGANVLTF. The CDR3 bases are TGCGCCAGCAGCCAAGATTGGAGTGAGATCGGGGCCAACGTCCTGACTTTC.

This clonotype has ten or more counts. The gene calls are TRBV25-1 and TRBJ2-6; D might be TRBD1 or TRBD2, each matching 5 bases. CDR3 length: 16 amino acids. V was shortened by 5 bases and J by 0 bases, with 11 bases between the two germline ends. Germline V gene sequence: CDR1 MGHDK, CDR2 SYGVNS. The CDR3 is CASSPSGSSGANVLTF. DNA for the CDR3: TGTGCCAGCAGTCCCTCAGGGAGCTCTGGGGCCAACGTCCTGACTTTC.

The sample holds many counts of this clonotype. V gene TRBV3-1 combines with J gene TRBJ1-1; no definite D call. V was trimmed by 5 bases and J by 1 base, leaving 11 bases between them. This CDR3 region has 14 residues. CDR1 LGHDT and CDR2 YNNKEL come from the germline V gene (reference sequence). This chain's CDR3 is CASSRMASNTEAFF. For the CDR3, the DNA is TGTGCCAGCAGCAGGATGGCCTCGAACACTGAAGCTTTCTTT.

This clonotype was counted at least ten times. This rearrangement joins TRBV6-6 to TRBJ2-5, with 12 positions matching TRBD1. Germline V gene data show CDR1 as MNHNY and CDR2 as SVGAGI (reference sequence). This CDR3 contains 14 residues. The V and J ends lost 11 bases and 5 bases, in that order; junction bases with no gene match: 9. The CDR3 DNA sequence: TGTGCCGGAGGCTCGGGACAGGGGGCGGAGACCCAGTACTTC. Its protein product is CAGGSGQGAETQYF.

This clonotype was counted many times. This chain links TRBV3-1 with TRBJ2-3; D unresolved. V was clipped by 5 bases and J by 5 bases, with 8 bases between them. Germline CDR1 LGHDT, CDR2 YNNKEL (reference sequence). CDR3 length equals 12 residues. The CDR3: CASSSVGDTQYF. The DNA for the CDR3 is TGTGCCAGCAGCTCCGTGGGAGATACGCAGTATTTT.

This clonotype was counted many times. The chain is built from TRBV6-1 and TRBJ1-4; D unclear. Per germline, CDR1 MNHNS and CDR2 SASEGT. Between the trimmed V and J ends, which lost 3 bases and 8 bases, there was a span of 13 bases. The CDR3 totals 14 residues. In DNA form, the CDR3 reads TGTGCCAGCAGTGATGCGATGATTGGAGAAAAACTGTTTTTT. Its protein is CASSDAMIGEKLFF.

This clonotype was detected many times. V and J are TRBV10-3 and TRBJ2-1; a weak D match, TRBD2 (5 bases). From germline, CDR1 is ENHRY and CDR2 SYGVKD. The CDR3 loop spans 12 amino acids. V was shortened by 4 bases and J by 4 bases, with 5 bases between the two germline ends. CDR3 sequence (DNA): TGTGCCATCAGTGGCGGGTACAATGAGCAGTTCTTC. It is translated as CAISGGYNEQFF.

Many counts were recorded for this clonotype. The chain links TRBV15 to TRBJ2-3; D is undetermined. The CDR3 spans 14 residues. Germline CDR1 reads LNHNV; CDR2 reads YYDKDF (reference sequence). V lost 4 bases and J 2 bases, leaving 10 bases between the germline ends. The CDR3 DNA reads TGTGCCACCAGCAAGGACGGGTACACAGATACGCAGTATTTT. Amino acids: CATSKDGYTDTQYF.

This clonotype came up many times. The gene calls are TRBV25-1 and TRBJ2-1; TRBD1 is a possible D gene (5 bases). Germline CDR1 and CDR2: MGHDK and SYGVNS. The CDR3 spans 12 residues. Trimming took off 4 bases at V and 4 bases at J, with 5 bases between the two ends. The CDR3 coding sequence is TGTGCCAGCAGTGGGACATACAATGAGCAGTTCTTC. This gives the protein CASSGTYNEQFF. The whole variable domain, remainder taken from reference TRBV25-1 and TRBJ2-1, is EADIYQTPRYLVIGTGKKITLECSQTMGHDKMYWYQQDPGMELHLIHYSYGVNSTEKGDLSSESTVSRIRTEHFPLTLESARPSHTSQYLCASSGTYNEQFFGPGTRLTVL.

This clonotype was counted ten times or more. The chain joins TRBV19 to TRBJ2-3, with D perhaps matching TRBD2 (5 bases). CDR3 length: 15 residues. Germline-derived CDR1 and CDR2 are LNHDA and SQIVND (reference sequence). V dropped 9 bases and J dropped 0 bases, with 16 bases sitting between them. In DNA, the CDR3 is TGTGCCAGCCAACCCAGCGGACCGAGCACAGATACGCAGTATTTT. It encodes CASQPSGPSTDTQYF.

In this sample, this clonotype turned up many times. This sequence joins TRBV20-1 and TRBJ1-1; a possible D gene is TRBD1 (6 bases). This CDR3 has 17 residues. In germline, CDR1 is DFQATT, CDR2 SNEGSKA (reference sequence). The V gene lost 0 bases and the J gene lost 4 bases, with 21 bases spanning the gap. This CDR3 reads CSARDIGGGGRGTEAFF. In DNA, the CDR3 is TGCAGTGCTAGAGATATCGGGGGCGGCGGTCGAGGCACTGAAGCTTTCTTT.

This clonotype was recorded at least ten times. The chain is built from TRBV18 and TRBJ1-1, with TRBD1 as a possible D gene (5 bases). CDR1 KGHSH and CDR2 LQKENI come from the germline V gene. Trimming took 2 bases from V and 5 from J, leaving 15 bases between them. This CDR3 comprises 15 residues. The chain's CDR3 is CASSPEMIGATEAFF. CDR3 nucleotides: TGTGCCAGCTCACCAGAAATGATCGGGGCGACTGAAGCTTTCTTT.

This clonotype was seen at least ten times. The chain combines TRBV5-1 with TRBJ2-1; perhaps TRBD2 as D (6 bases). V was pared by 4 bases and J by 0 bases, with 20 bases between. CDR1 and CDR2 (germline): SGHRS, YFSETQ. The CDR3 contains 18 residues. The CDR3 region is CASSPGTSSTSSYNEQFF. CDR3 nucleotide sequence: TGCGCCAGCAGCCCCGGGACTTCCTCTACCAGCTCCTACAATGAGCAGTTCTTC.

This clonotype was seen repeatedly, ten times or more. This sequence joins TRBV20-1 and TRBJ1-4, with 11 positions matching TRBD1. J gave up 5 bases and V 1 base, and 3 bases lay outside the gene matches. CDR3 length equals 15 residues. The germline CDR1 and CDR2 sequences are DFQATT and SNEGSKA (reference sequence). The CDR3 loop reads CSARGWDRGNEKLFF. Here the CDR3 DNA reads TGCAGTGCTAGAGGCTGGGACAGGGGGAATGAAAAACTGTTTTTT.

This clonotype was counted ten times or more. This chain joins TRBV28 and TRBJ2-2; D is undetermined. Germline V CDR1 and CDR2: MDHEN, SYDVKM. The CDR3 sequence is 15 residues long. The germline V and J ends were trimmed by 3 bases and 0 bases, with 8 bases remaining between them. The CDR3 loop is CASSLARTNTGELFF. CDR3 sequence (DNA): TGTGCCAGCAGTTTGGCCCGAACGAACACCGGGGAGCTGTTTTTT.

In this sample, this clonotype turned up many times. The chain uses TRBV29-1 and TRBJ2-1; 9 bases line up with TRBD1. V was pared by 6 bases and J by 8 bases, with 14 bases of the junction left unmatched. Germline V gene data show CDR1 as SQVTM and CDR2 as ANQGSEA. The CDR3 totals 15 residues. The CDR3 loop reads CSVNPGQGGFDEQFF. CDR3 DNA: TGCAGCGTAAACCCGGGACAGGGTGGCTTCGATGAGCAGTTCTTC.

This clonotype showed up many times. V usage is TRBV6-1 and J usage is TRBJ2-5; no firm D call. Trimming pared 2 bases from V and 2 bases from J, leaving 6 bases between. Germline lookup yields CDR1 MNHNS and CDR2 SASEGT. There are 13 residues in the CDR3. The CDR3, as DNA: TGTGCCAGCAGTGAACATCAGCAAGAGACCCAGTACTTC. This sequence encodes CASSEHQQETQYF.

Many counts were recorded for this clonotype. This rearrangement joins TRBV7-9 to TRBJ2-1; D not certain. The germline CDR1 and CDR2 sequences are SEHNR and FQNEAQ (reference sequence). V gave up 5 bases and J gave up 9 bases, with 20 bases separating them. The CDR3 totals 15 residues. As DNA, the CDR3 is TGTGCCAGCAGCCTCCCCTCCGGCCCAAATAGTGAGCAGTTCTTC. It yields the protein CASSLPSGPNSEQFF.

This clonotype was detected many times. The chain is built from TRBV2 and TRBJ2-5; 10 bases are shared with TRBD2. This CDR3 region has 17 residues. V dropped 5 bases and J dropped 5; count of bases not matched to a gene: 14. Germline loops: CDR1 SNHLY, CDR2 FYNNEI. The CDR3 loop reads CASSFHTSGNEGETQYF. The CDR3 DNA reads TGTGCCAGCAGTTTCCACACTAGCGGGAATGAGGGCGAGACCCAGTACTTC.

This clonotype was seen ten or more times. This sequence joins TRBV20-1 and TRBJ2-1; D is unclear. Germline V gives CDR1 DFQATT, CDR2 SNEGSKA (reference sequence). The CDR3 contains 12 residues. Trimming took 6 bases from V and 6 from J, leaving 12 bases between them. The CDR3 nucleotides are TGCAGTGCGCAGACCCCAATCAATGAGCAGTTCTTC. Its translation is CSAQTPINEQFF.

This clonotype showed up many times. The chain recombines TRBV3-1 with TRBJ1-2; D is unclear. The length of the CDR3 is 15 residues. CDR1 is LGHDT and CDR2 is YNNKEL in the germline V gene (reference sequence). V lost 6 bases, J lost 2 bases, and 16 bases lay in between. CDR3 loop: CASSPSLMGNYGYTF. CDR3 sequence (DNA): TGTGCCAGCAGTCCCTCATTAATGGGCAACTATGGCTACACCTTC. Full variable domain (remainder filled in from reference TRBV3-1 and TRBJ1-2): DTAVSQTPKYLVTQMGNDKSIKCEQNLGHDTMYWYKQDSKKFLKIMFSYNNKELIINETVPNRFSPKSPDKAHLNLHINSLELGDSAVYFCASSPSLMGNYGYTFGSGTRLTVV.

This clonotype was counted ten times or more. The chain couples TRBV5-1 to TRBJ1-1, with 7 bases aligning to TRBD1. The ends lost 2 bases at V and 1 base at J; junction bases unmatched: 5. CDR3 length: 15 residues. The germline V gene encodes CDR1 SGHRS and CDR2 YFSETQ. CDR3 residues: CASSFLTGTNTEAFF. In nucleotides, the CDR3 is TGCGCCAGCAGCTTTTTGACAGGGACGAACACTGAAGCTTTCTTT.

This clonotype occurred many times. The V and J genes are TRBV18 and TRBJ1-5, with TRBD1 identical over 11 bases. Looked up from germline, CDR1 is KGHSH and CDR2 is LQKENI. The CDR3 runs to 15 residues. The junction had 3 bases not matched to a gene; V was cut back by 3 bases and J by 5 bases. CDR3 DNA sequence: TGTGCCAGCTCACCCGGGACAGGGGGACATCAGCCCCAGCATTTT. This translates into CASSPGTGGHQPQHF.

This clonotype was picked up many times. The rearrangement links TRBV27 to TRBJ2-1; 10 bases are shared with TRBD1. The length of the CDR3 is 14 residues. Trimming cost V 6 bases and J 5 bases; bases outside gene matches: 4. Germline V gene data show CDR1 as MNHEY and CDR2 as SMNVEV (reference sequence). CDR3 in DNA: TGTGCCAGCAGCCGACAGGGGGCGAACAATGAGCAGTTCTTC. Protein: CASSRQGANNEQFF.

This clonotype was observed many times. The chain is built from TRBV30 and TRBJ1-5; a weak D match, TRBD1 (5 bases). V gave up 0 bases and J gave up 4 bases, with 7 bases separating them. Germline V CDR1 and CDR2: GTSNPN, SVGIG (reference sequence). CDR3 length: 13 residues. This CDR3 is CAWSVEGNQPQHF. CDR3 bases: TGTGCCTGGAGTGTTGAGGGGAATCAGCCCCAGCATTTT.